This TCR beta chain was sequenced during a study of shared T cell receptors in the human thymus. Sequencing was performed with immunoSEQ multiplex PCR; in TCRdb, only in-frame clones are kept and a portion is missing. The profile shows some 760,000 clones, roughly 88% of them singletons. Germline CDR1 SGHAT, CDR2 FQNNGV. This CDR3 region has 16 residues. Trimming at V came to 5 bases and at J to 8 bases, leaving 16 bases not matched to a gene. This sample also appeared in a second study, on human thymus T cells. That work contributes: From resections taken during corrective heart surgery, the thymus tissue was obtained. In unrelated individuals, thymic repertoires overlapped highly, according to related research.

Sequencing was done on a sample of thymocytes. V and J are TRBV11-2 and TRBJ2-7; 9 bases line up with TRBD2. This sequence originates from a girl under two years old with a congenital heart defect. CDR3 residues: CASSHPYRAGGRQQYF. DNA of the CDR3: TGTGCCAGCAGCCACCCCTACCGGGCGGGGGGGCGCCAGCAGTACTTC.